This record looks at one T cell receptor (beta chain) sequence and its context. The data derive from a study of blood T cell repertoires in COVID-19. Overall study: Samples came from the United States, Italy and Spain, spanning acute and convalescent COVID-19. Sources were T cells, B-cell-depleted T cells, or PBMCs; the material itself was cDNA or gDNA.

In the study's own analysis: Researchers report that nucleated cell counts were estimated from reference gene primer amplification. The protocol was immunoSEQ multiplex PCR, while the TCRdb copy is restricted to in-frame clones and leaves out a portion. V and J calls and clone size are copied from that table; D and trimming were computed from the DNA. This sample has more than 100,000 clones, with 85% to 90% found just once. Germline loops: CDR1 SGHTA, CDR2 FQGNSA. V dropped 3 bases and J dropped 2; count of bases not matched to a gene: 2. This CDR3 spans 14 amino acids. This TCR was recovered from a man older than 75 with acute or convalescent COVID-19. The sequenced sample consisted of peripheral blood. The chain links TRBV7-2 to TRBJ1-1, with TRBD1 matching 8 bases. The CDR3 sequence: CASSFDRGNTEAFF. Written as DNA, the CDR3 is TGTGCCAGCAGCTTCGACAGGGGCAACACTGAAGCTTTCTTT.